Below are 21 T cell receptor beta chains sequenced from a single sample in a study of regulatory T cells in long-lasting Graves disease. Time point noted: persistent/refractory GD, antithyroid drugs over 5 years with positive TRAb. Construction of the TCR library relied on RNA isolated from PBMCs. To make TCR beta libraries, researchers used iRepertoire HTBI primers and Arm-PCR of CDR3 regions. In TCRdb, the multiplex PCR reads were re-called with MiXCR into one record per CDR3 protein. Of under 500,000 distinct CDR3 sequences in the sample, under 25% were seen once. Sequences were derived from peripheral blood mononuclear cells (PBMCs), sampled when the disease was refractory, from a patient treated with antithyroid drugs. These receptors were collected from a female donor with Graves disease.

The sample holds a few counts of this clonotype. CDR3 coding DNA: TGCGCCAGCAGCTTGGTTGAGGGACGGAAGACCCAGTACTTC. It is translated as CASSLVEGRKTQYF. V is TRBV5-1 and J is TRBJ2-5; TRBD1 or TRBD2 may be the D gene (5 bases each). V shed 0 bases and J shed 6 bases, with 12 bases lying between them. Germline V CDR1 and CDR2: SGHRS, YFSETQ. This CDR3 has 14 residues.

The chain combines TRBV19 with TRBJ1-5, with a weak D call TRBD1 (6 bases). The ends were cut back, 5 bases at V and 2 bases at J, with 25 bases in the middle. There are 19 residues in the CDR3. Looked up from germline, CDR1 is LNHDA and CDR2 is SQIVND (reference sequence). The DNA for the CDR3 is TGTGCCAGTAGTCCACGGACAGCAACCTTATCGGGGGGCAATCAGCCCCAGCATTTT. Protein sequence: CASSPRTATLSGGNQPQHF.

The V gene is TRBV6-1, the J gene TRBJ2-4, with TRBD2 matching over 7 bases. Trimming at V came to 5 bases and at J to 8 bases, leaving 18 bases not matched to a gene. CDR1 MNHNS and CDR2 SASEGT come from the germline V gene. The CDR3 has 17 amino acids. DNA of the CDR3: TGTGCCAGCAGTCCGGTGGGCGGGGGTCTCAAGCGGCACATTCAGTACTTC. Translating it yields CASSPVGGGLKRHIQYF.

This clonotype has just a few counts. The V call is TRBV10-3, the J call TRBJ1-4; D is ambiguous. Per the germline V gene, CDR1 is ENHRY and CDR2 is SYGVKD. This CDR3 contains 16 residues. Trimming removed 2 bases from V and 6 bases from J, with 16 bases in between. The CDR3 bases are TGTGCCATCAGTGAGAAATCGCGTAACGGGGATGAAAAACTGTTTTTT. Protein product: CAISEKSRNGDEKLFF.

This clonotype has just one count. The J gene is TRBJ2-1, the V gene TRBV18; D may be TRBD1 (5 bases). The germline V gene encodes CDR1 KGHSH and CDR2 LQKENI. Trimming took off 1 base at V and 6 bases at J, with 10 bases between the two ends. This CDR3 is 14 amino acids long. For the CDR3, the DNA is TGTGCCAGCTCACCACAGCAGGGTAGCAATGAGCAGTTCTTC. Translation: CASSPQQGSNEQFF.

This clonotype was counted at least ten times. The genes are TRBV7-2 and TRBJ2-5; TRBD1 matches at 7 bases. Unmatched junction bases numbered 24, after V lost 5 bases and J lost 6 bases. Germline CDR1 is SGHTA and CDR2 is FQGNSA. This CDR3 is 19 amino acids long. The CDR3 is CASSPTGEVQYRHRKTQYF. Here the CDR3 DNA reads TGTGCCAGCAGCCCAACAGGGGAAGTACAATACCGACACAGAAAGACCCAGTACTTC.

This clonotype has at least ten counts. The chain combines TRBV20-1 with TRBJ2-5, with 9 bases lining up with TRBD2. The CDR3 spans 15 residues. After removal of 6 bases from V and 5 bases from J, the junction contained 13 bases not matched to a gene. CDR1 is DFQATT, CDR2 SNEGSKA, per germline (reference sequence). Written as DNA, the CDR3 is TGCAGTGCCGGACGCTCTAGCGGGACATTGGAGACCCAGTACTTC. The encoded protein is CSAGRSSGTLETQYF.

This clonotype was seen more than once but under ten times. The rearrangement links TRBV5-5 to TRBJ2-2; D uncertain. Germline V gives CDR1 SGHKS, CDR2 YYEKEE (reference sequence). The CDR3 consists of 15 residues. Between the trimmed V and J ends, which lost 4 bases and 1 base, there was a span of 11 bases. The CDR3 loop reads CASSLWTGNTGELFF. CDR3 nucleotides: TGTGCCAGCAGCCTATGGACGGGGAACACCGGGGAGCTGTTTTTT.

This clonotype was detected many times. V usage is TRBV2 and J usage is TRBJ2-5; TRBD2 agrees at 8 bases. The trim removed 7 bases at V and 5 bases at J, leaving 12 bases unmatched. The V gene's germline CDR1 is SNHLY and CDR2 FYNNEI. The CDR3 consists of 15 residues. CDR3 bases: TGTGCCAGCACCCCCGAGGGCGGGAGGTACGAGACCCAGTACTTC. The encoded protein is CASTPEGGRYETQYF.

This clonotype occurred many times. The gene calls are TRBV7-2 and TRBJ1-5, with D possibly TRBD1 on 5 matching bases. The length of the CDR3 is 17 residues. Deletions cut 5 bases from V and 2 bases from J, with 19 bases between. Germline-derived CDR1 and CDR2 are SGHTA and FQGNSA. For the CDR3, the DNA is TGTGCCAGCAGCCCTAGCTTTGGGGGTGGGGGCAATCAGCCCCAGCATTTT. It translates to CASSPSFGGGGNQPQHF. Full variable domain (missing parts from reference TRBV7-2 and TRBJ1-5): GAGVSQSPSNKVTEKGKDVELRCDPISGHTALYWYRQSLGQGLEFLIYFQGNSAPDKSGLPSDRFSAERTGGSVSTLTIQRTQQEDSAVYLCASSPSFGGGGNQPQHFGDGTRLSIL.

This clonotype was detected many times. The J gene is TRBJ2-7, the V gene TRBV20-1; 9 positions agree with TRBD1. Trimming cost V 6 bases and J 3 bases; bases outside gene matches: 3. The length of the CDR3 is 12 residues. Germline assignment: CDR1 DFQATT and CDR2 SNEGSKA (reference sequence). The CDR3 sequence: CSARQGDYEQYF. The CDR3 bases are TGCAGTGCAAGACAGGGGGACTACGAGCAGTACTTC.

The CDR3: CASSHSLGYEQYF. In DNA, the CDR3 is TGCGCCAGCAGCCACTCACTGGGTTACGAGCAGTACTTC. The chain uses TRBV4-1 and TRBJ2-7; D uncertain. Germline V lookup: CDR1 MGHRA, CDR2 YSYEKL. V was shortened by 3 bases and J by 4 bases, with 10 bases between the two germline ends. The CDR3 is 13 amino acids.

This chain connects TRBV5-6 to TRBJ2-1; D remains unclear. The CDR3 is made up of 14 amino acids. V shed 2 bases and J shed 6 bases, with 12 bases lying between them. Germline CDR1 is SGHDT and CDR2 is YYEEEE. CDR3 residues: CASSFGGLGNEQFF. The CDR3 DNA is TGTGCCAGCAGCTTTGGTGGCTTGGGCAATGAGCAGTTCTTC.

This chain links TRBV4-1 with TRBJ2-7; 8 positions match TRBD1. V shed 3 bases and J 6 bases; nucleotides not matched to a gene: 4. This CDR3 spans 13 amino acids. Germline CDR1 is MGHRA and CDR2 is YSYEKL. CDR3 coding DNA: TGCGCCAGCAGCCAGTCAGGGGGCTTCGAGCAGTACTTC. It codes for CASSQSGGFEQYF.

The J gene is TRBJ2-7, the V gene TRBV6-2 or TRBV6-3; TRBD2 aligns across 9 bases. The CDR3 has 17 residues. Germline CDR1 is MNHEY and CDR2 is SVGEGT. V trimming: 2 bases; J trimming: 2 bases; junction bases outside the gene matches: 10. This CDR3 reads CASSYPVAGEVTYEQYF. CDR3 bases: TGTGCCAGCAGTTACCCAGTAGCGGGAGAAGTCACCTACGAGCAGTACTTC.

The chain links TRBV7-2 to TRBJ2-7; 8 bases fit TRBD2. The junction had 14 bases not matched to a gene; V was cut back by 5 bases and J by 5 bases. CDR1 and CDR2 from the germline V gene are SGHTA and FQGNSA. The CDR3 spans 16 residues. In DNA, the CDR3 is TGTGCCAGCAGCCCTTTCATCAACGGGAGGGCCGACGAGCAGTACTTC. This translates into CASSPFINGRADEQYF.

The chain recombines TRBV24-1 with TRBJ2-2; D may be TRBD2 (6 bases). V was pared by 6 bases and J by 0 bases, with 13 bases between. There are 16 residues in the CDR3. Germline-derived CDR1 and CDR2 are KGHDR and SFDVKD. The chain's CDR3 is CATSRGSGTNTGELFF. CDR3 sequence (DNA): TGTGCCACCAGTCGGGGTAGCGGAACGAACACCGGGGAGCTGTTTTTT.

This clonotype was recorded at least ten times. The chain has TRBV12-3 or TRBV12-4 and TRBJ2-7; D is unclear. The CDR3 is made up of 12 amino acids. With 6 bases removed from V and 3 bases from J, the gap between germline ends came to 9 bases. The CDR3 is CASSQTLYEQYF. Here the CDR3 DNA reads TGTGCCAGCAGCCAGACCCTCTACGAGCAGTACTTC.

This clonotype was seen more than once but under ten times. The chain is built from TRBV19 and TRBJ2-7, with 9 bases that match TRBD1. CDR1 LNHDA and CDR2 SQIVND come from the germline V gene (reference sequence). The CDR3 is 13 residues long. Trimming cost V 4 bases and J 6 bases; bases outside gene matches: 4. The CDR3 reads CASSRDRESEQYF. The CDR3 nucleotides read TGTGCCAGTAGTAGGGACAGGGAATCCGAGCAGTACTTC.

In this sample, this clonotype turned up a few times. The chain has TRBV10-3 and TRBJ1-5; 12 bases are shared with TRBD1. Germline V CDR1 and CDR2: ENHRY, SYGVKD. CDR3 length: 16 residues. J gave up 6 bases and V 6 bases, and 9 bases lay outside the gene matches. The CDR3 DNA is TGTGCCATCAGCGATTTAGGGACAGGGGGCGGTCAGCCCCAGCATTTT. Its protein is CAISDLGTGGGQPQHF.

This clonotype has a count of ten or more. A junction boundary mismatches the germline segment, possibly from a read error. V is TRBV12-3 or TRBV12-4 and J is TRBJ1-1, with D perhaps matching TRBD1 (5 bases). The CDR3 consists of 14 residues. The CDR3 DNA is TGTGCCAGCAGCTTAGGAGGGGCAGCCACTGAAGCTTTCTTT. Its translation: CASSLGGAATEAFF.